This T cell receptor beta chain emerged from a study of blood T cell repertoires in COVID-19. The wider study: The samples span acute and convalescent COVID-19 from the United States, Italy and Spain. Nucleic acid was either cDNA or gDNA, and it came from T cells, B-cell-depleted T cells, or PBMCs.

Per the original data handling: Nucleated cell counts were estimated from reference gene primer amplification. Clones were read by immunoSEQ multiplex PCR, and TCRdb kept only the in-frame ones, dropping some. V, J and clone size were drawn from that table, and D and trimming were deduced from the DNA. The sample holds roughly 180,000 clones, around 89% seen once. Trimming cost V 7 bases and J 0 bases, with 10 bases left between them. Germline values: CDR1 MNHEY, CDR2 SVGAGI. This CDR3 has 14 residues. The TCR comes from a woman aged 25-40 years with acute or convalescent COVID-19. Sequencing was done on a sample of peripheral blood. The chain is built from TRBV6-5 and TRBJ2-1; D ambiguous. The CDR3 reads CASTSASSYNEQFF. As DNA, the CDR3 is TGTGCCAGCACATCAGCGAGCTCCTACAATGAGCAGTTCTTC.